The 18 T cell receptor beta chains below come from one sample, sequenced in a study of cytomegalovirus exposure and HLA in healthy donors. 13 Jbeta primers and 60 Vbeta primers were used for the PCR. Assay used: immunoSEQ multiplex PCR; TCRdb lists only in-frame clones, some missing. The table lists some 120,000 clones, about three quarters of them singletons. Input material: PBMCs. The origin of the receptors is a human donor in good health.

V usage is TRBV4-2 and J usage is TRBJ2-1; 10 positions agree with TRBD1. The CDR3 runs to 18 residues. Germline lookup yields CDR1 LGHNA and CDR2 YNFKEQ. The V and J ends lost 2 bases and 1 base, in that order; junction bases with no gene match: 8. The chain's CDR3 is CASSQRQGANPSYNEQFF. The DNA of the CDR3 is TGTGCCAGCAGCCAAAGACAGGGGGCTAACCCTTCCTACAATGAGCAGTTCTTC.

The chain links TRBV9 to TRBJ2-1; tentatively, D is TRBD1 (6 bases). Germline CDR1 SGDLS, CDR2 YYNGEE. Trimming removed 5 bases at V and 10 bases at J, with 22 bases between. This CDR3 contains 15 residues. CDR3 region: CASSTTGLVHGEQFF. The CDR3 DNA reads TGTGCCAGCAGTACCACAGGGTTGGTTCATGGGGAGCAGTTCTTC. The full variable domain, completed using reference TRBV9 and TRBJ2-1, is DSGVTQTPKHLITATGQRVTLRCSPRSGDLSVYWYQQSLDQGLQFLIQYYNGEERAKGNILERFSAQQFPDLHSELNLSSLELGDSALYFCASSTTGLVHGEQFFGPGTRLTVL.

This clone has just one count. This rearrangement joins TRBV6-1 to TRBJ1-4; D call uncertain. CDR1 is MNHNS and CDR2 is SASEGT in the germline V gene. The V and J ends lost 6 bases and 0 bases respectively, with 11 bases between them. The CDR3 loop spans 15 amino acids. CDR3 sequence: CASRRDFATNEKLFF. The CDR3 region has the DNA TGTGCCAGCAGGAGAGACTTTGCAACTAATGAAAAACTGTTTTTT.

The rearrangement uses TRBV6-5 and TRBJ2-2; D remains unclear. Germline values: CDR1 MNHEY, CDR2 SVGAGI. V lost 4 bases and J lost 7, with 4 bases in between. This CDR3 spans 11 amino acids. The CDR3 here is CASSFGGELFF. CDR3 nucleotides: TGTGCCAGCAGTTTCGGCGGGGAGCTGTTTTTT.

The V and J genes are TRBV11-2 and TRBJ2-3; D might be TRBD2 (7 bases). The V gene lost 6 bases and the J gene lost 2 bases, with 18 bases spanning the gap. This CDR3 spans 16 amino acids. Germline-derived CDR1 and CDR2 are SGHAT and FQNNGV. The CDR3: CASRRPGDYSTDTQYF. As DNA, the CDR3 is TGTGCCAGCAGACGTCCAGGGGACTATTCCACAGATACGCAGTATTTT.

This clone was seen only a few times. The chain carries TRBV7-8 and TRBJ2-2; a weak D match, TRBD1 (5 bases). This CDR3 has 13 residues. The V end lost 3 bases, the J end lost 3 bases, and 5 bases lay between the germline ends. From germline, CDR1 is SGHVS and CDR2 FQNEAQ. CDR3 DNA: TGTGCCAGCAGCTTGGGGCACACCGGGGAGCTGTTTTTT. This codes for CASSLGHTGELFF.

V usage is TRBV9 and J usage is TRBJ1-1; 8 bases are shared with TRBD1. Germline V gene lookup returns CDR1 SGDLS and CDR2 YYNGEE. The CDR3 spans 15 residues. J lost 6 bases, V lost 2 bases, and 9 bases had no gene match. CDR3 in DNA: TGTGCCAGCAGCGTGGGAGGACAGGGTATCGCTGAAGCTTTCTTT. Residues: CASSVGGQGIAEAFF.

The table lists this clone with a count of one. The chain joins TRBV2 to TRBJ1-1; TRBD1 might be the D (5 bases). Trimming pared 7 bases from V and 5 bases from J, leaving 14 bases between. The germline gives CDR1 SNHLY, CDR2 FYNNEI. The CDR3 has 13 amino acids. The CDR3 DNA is TGTGCCAGCAATAGCCAGGGTAGTACTGAAGCTTTCTTT. This encodes CASNSQGSTEAFF.

This clone was counted only a few times. The V call is TRBV5-1, the J call TRBJ1-1; D uncertain. Germline assignment: CDR1 SGHRS and CDR2 YFSETQ. Trimming pared 0 bases from V and 5 bases from J, leaving 14 bases between. The CDR3 is 15 residues long. In DNA, the CDR3 is TGCGCCAGCAGCTTGGATGACGGGGTAGGAACTGAAGCTTTCTTT. Translating gives CASSLDDGVGTEAFF.

This chain links TRBV4-1 with TRBJ2-7; a weak D match, TRBD1 (6 bases). Per germline, CDR1 MGHRA and CDR2 YSYEKL. Deletions cut 3 bases from V and 1 base from J, with 19 bases between. CDR3 length: 17 residues. CDR3 DNA sequence: TGCGCCAGCAGCCATTATTATCCGGGACATCAATCCTACGAGCAGTACTTC. Residues: CASSHYYPGHQSYEQYF.

This clone has just one count. J is TRBJ1-5 and V is TRBV28; TRBD1 matches 7 bases. Germline values: CDR1 MDHEN, CDR2 SYDVKM. Germline trimming cut 5 bases from V and 0 bases from J; bases unmatched to any gene: 16. The CDR3 is made up of 19 amino acids. The CDR3: CASSLSGQYLLYSNQPQHF. The DNA of the CDR3 is TGTGCCAGCAGTCTCTCGGGACAGTACTTACTCTATAGCAATCAGCCCCAGCATTTT.

This chain joins TRBV7-9 and TRBJ1-2, with D possibly TRBD1 on 5 matching bases. CDR1 SEHNR and CDR2 FQNEAQ come from the germline V gene (reference sequence). V was pared by 4 bases and J by 4 bases, with 10 bases between. The CDR3 is made up of 13 amino acids. The CDR3 protein is CASSSVQGYGYTF. The CDR3 region has the DNA TGTGCCAGCAGCTCGGTTCAGGGCTATGGCTACACCTTC.

In DNA form, the CDR3 reads TGTGCCAGCAGCGACAGACGCACCGGGGAGCTGTTTTTT. This codes for CASSDRRTGELFF. This rearrangement joins TRBV4-2 to TRBJ2-2; a weak D match, TRBD1 (5 bases). The ends were cut back, 5 bases at V and 4 bases at J, with 8 bases in the middle. CDR3 length: 13 amino acids. Germline V gene lookup returns CDR1 LGHNA and CDR2 YNFKEQ.

A word on this clone: One end of the junction does not line up with germline, which may come from a read error. The rearrangement links TRBV7-7 to TRBJ2-7; 9 bases agree with TRBD2. The germline CDR1 and CDR2 sequences are SSHAT and FNYEAQ (reference sequence). The CDR3 extends over 15 amino acids. The CDR3 nucleotides read TGTGCTAGCAGCCCGTCTGAGACTAGCGGCTACGAGCAGTACTTC. It encodes CASSPSETSGYEQYF.

J is TRBJ2-7 and V is TRBV28, with D perhaps matching TRBD1 (6 bases). There are 16 residues in the CDR3. Deletions cut 6 bases from V and 6 bases from J, with 24 bases between. Germline CDR1 is MDHEN and CDR2 is SYDVKM. This CDR3 is CASRLGPDQLRGEQYF. For the CDR3, the DNA is TGTGCCAGCAGGCTAGGACCTGACCAGCTCAGGGGCGAGCAGTACTTC.

CDR3 residues: CASRPYADPAGGTTDTQYF. CDR3 bases: TGCGCCAGCAGGCCGTACGCAGACCCAGCGGGGGGAACAACAGATACGCAGTATTTT. The chain employs TRBV4-1 and TRBJ2-3; 9 nucleotides match TRBD2. V trimming: 6 bases; J trimming: 3 bases; junction bases outside the gene matches: 19. There are 19 residues in the CDR3. Per the germline V gene, CDR1 is MGHRA and CDR2 is YSYEKL.

The chain has TRBV19 and TRBJ1-4, with a possible D match to TRBD1 (5 bases). The CDR3 is made up of 15 amino acids. V lost 3 bases to trimming and J lost 8 bases, with 16 bases between them. Germline lookup yields CDR1 LNHDA and CDR2 SQIVND (reference sequence). CDR3 region: CASSIPRRGDEKLFF. As DNA, the CDR3 is TGTGCCAGTAGTATTCCTCGGAGGGGTGACGAAAAACTGTTTTTT.

The gene calls are TRBV9 and TRBJ1-6; 7 bases are a match to TRBD1. This CDR3 has 14 amino acids. Germline loops: CDR1 SGDLS, CDR2 YYNGEE. The J segment lost 13 bases and the V segment lost 3 bases, leaving 10 bases of the junction unmatched. For the CDR3, the DNA is TGTGCCAGCAGCGCGACGACAGGGATCGGGCCCCTCCACTTT. Protein product: CASSATTGIGPLHF.